These 27 T cell receptor beta chains share one sample of origin, sequenced in a study of blood T cells in healthy people across ages. Sample-barcoded 5' priming and a J-beta primer mix drove a second PCR of about 6 to 12 cycles. TCRdb redid the calling of the 5' RACE reads with MiXCR, one entry per CDR3 protein. The sample has almost 1 million distinct CDR3 sequences; roughly 50% are singletons. The sequencing input was blood. All receptors come from a woman in her sixties in good health.

CDR3 nucleotide sequence: TGCAGTGTCCCCCCGGTTTTCGAGAACACTGAAGCTTTCTTT. Protein sequence: CSVPPVFENTEAFF. The gene calls are TRBV20-1 and TRBJ1-1; no firm D call. CDR3 size: 14 residues. Trimming shortened V by 7 bases and J by 1 base, and 16 bases separated the two germline ends. CDR1 and CDR2 (germline): DFQATT, SNEGSKA (reference sequence).

This clonotype was found a few times. The chain couples TRBV4-3 to TRBJ2-3, with TRBD2 matching over 12 bases. CDR1 LGHNA and CDR2 YSLEER come from the germline V gene. V was clipped by 1 base and J by 4 bases; unmatched bases: 6. CDR3 length: 17 amino acids. The CDR3 is CASSQVTSGSGPDTQYF. The CDR3, as DNA: TGCGCCAGCAGCCAAGTGACTAGCGGGAGTGGTCCAGATACGCAGTATTTT.

This sequence joins TRBV7-8 and TRBJ2-7, with D possibly being TRBD2 (6 bases). V gave up 5 bases and J gave up 9 bases, with 20 bases separating them. CDR1 and CDR2 from the germline V gene are SGHVS and FQNEAQ. This CDR3 is 14 amino acids long. The CDR3 here is CASSPGGEAGRQYF. In DNA form, the CDR3 reads TGTGCCAGCAGCCCTGGTGGAGAAGCGGGTAGGCAGTACTTC.

This clonotype was seen at least ten times. The junction departs from germline at one end; a sequencing error may be responsible. The chain uses TRBV7-9 and TRBJ2-7, with no clear D. The CDR3 length is 12 residues. Germline V CDR1 and CDR2: SEHNR, FQNEAQ (reference sequence). CDR3 coding DNA: TGCGCCAGCAGCCCCCGCTCCTACGAGCAGTACTTC. Translating gives CASSPRSYEQYF.

This clonotype was observed a handful of times. CDR3 in amino acids: CSVDPQGKANYGYTF. CDR3 sequence (DNA): TGCAGCGTTGATCCCCAGGGGAAGGCTAACTATGGCTACACCTTC. V and J are TRBV29-1 and TRBJ1-2; possible D gene TRBD1, 6 bases. CDR1 and CDR2 (germline): SQVTM, ANQGSEA. V lost 3 bases, J lost 0 bases, and 14 bases lay in between. This CDR3 is built from 15 residues.

The sample holds many counts of this clonotype. V gene TRBV7-2 combines with J gene TRBJ2-5; D uncertain. In germline, CDR1 is SGHTA, CDR2 FQGNSA. This CDR3 is built from 12 residues. V was shortened by 3 bases and J by 6 bases, with 8 bases between the two germline ends. CDR3 in DNA: TGTGCCAGCAGCTTGAGTATGAAGACCCAGTACTTC. This gives the protein CASSLSMKTQYF.

This clonotype showed up just a few times. This chain connects TRBV6-5 to TRBJ2-5; 10 bases are shared with TRBD2. This CDR3 is built from 16 residues. Unmatched junction bases numbered 10, after V lost 4 bases and J lost 5 bases. Per the germline V gene, CDR1 is MNHEY and CDR2 is SVGAGI. The DNA of the CDR3 is TGTGCCAGCAGTTTACTTGGGACTAGCGCACGTGAGACCCAGTACTTC. Translated, it gives CASSLLGTSARETQYF.

As to this clonotype: Germline and junction disagree at one end, which may indicate a read error. This chain uses TRBV3-1 with TRBJ2-5; D not certain. Germline loops: CDR1 LGHDT, CDR2 YNNKEL (reference sequence). The CDR3 is made up of 12 amino acids. CDR3 bases: TGTGCCAGCAGGGACCCCCAAGAGGCCCAGTACTTC. This sequence encodes CASRDPQEAQYF.

The chain couples TRBV29-1 to TRBJ2-5; possibly TRBD1 or TRBD2 for D (5 bases each). Germline CDR1 reads SQVTM; CDR2 reads ANQGSEA. Trimming removed 4 bases from V and 5 bases from J, with 11 bases in between. The CDR3 is made up of 12 amino acids. This CDR3 is CSVGGIGETQYF. The CDR3 nucleotides are TGCAGCGTTGGGGGGATCGGGGAGACCCAGTACTTC.

This clonotype showed up just a few times. This chain connects TRBV20-1 to TRBJ2-7; D is possibly TRBD1 (6 bases). Deletions cut 7 bases from V and 2 bases from J, with 18 bases between. Per the germline V gene, CDR1 is DFQATT and CDR2 is SNEGSKA (reference sequence). There are 14 residues in the CDR3. The CDR3 region is CSVLSGTKPYEQYF. Here the CDR3 DNA reads TGCAGTGTCCTCTCCGGGACAAAACCCTACGAGCAGTACTTC.

J is TRBJ1-6 and V is TRBV3-1; 10 bases map to TRBD1. J lost 8 bases, V lost 1 base, and 2 bases had no gene match. The V gene's germline CDR1 is LGHDT and CDR2 YNNKEL (reference sequence). The CDR3 covers 15 residues. The CDR3 sequence is CASSQGGTGDSPLHF. The CDR3 bases are TGTGCCAGCAGCCAAGGAGGGACAGGGGATTCACCCCTCCACTTT.

In the case of this clonotype: The junction departs from the called germline gene at one end, perhaps through a read error. The chain links TRBV4-3 to TRBJ2-1; 7 positions match TRBD1. The J call is doubtful: the DNA matches TRBJ2-7 better. Per the germline V gene, CDR1 is LGHNA and CDR2 is YSLEER. The CDR3 has 15 amino acids. In nucleotides, the CDR3 is TGCACCAGCAGCCAATCTATGGCAGGGGGCTACGAGCAGTACTTC. Protein product: CTSSQSMAGGYEQYF.

The V and J genes are TRBV5-1 and TRBJ2-3, with 10 bases lining up with TRBD1. Germline CDR1 and CDR2: SGHRS and YFSETQ. V dropped 3 bases and J dropped 6; count of bases not matched to a gene: 7. This CDR3 has 15 amino acids. DNA of the CDR3: TGCGCCAGCAGCTGGACCGGGACAGGGGATGATACGCAGTATTTT. It translates to CASSWTGTGDDTQYF.

This clonotype was picked up a small number of times. The rearrangement links TRBV3-1 to TRBJ2-5; possibly TRBD2 for D (7 bases). Germline CDR1 reads LGHDT; CDR2 reads YNNKEL (reference sequence). The V and J ends lost 6 bases and 4 bases respectively, with 15 bases between them. The CDR3 covers 14 residues. CDR3 in DNA: TGTGCCAGCAGAGGGGGGGGGAGTAGAGAGACCCAGTACTTC. Its protein product is CASRGGGSRETQYF.

This clonotype occurred a few times. The chain uses TRBV6-5 and TRBJ1-2, with D uncertain. CDR3 length: 14 residues. Deletions cut 6 bases from V and 0 bases from J, with 11 bases between. Germline CDR1 reads MNHEY; CDR2 reads SVGAGI. The CDR3: CASRRTEPNYGYTF. The CDR3 nucleotides are TGTGCCAGCAGACGGACGGAACCTAACTATGGCTACACCTTC.

J is TRBJ2-3 and V is TRBV28, with D perhaps TRBD1 (6 bases). The CDR3 contains 16 residues. Deletions cut 3 bases from V and 5 bases from J, with 18 bases between. In germline, CDR1 is MDHEN, CDR2 SYDVKM. The CDR3: CASSFNDRFSGDTQYF. CDR3 bases: TGTGCCAGCAGTTTCAACGACAGGTTTTCGGGAGATACGCAGTATTTT.

The chain couples TRBV5-6 to TRBJ2-1, with a weak D call TRBD1 (5 bases). This CDR3 comprises 16 residues. V lost 4 bases to trimming and J lost 7 bases, with 21 bases between them. The germline gives CDR1 SGHDT, CDR2 YYEEEE. This CDR3 reads CASSPFVGANRNEQFF. In DNA, the CDR3 is TGTGCCAGCAGCCCATTCGTAGGGGCCAACAGGAATGAGCAGTTCTTC.

V is TRBV5-1 and J is TRBJ1-1; D remains ambiguous. Germline lookup yields CDR1 SGHRS and CDR2 YFSETQ. Trimming removed 0 bases at V and 1 base at J, with 7 bases between. CDR3 length equals 14 residues. The CDR3 coding sequence is TGCGCCAGCAGCTTGGGACTTACGAACACTGAAGCTTTCTTT. It is translated as CASSLGLTNTEAFF.

This chain joins TRBV30 and TRBJ2-5; D is ambiguous. CDR1 GTSNPN and CDR2 SVGIG come from the germline V gene (reference sequence). The CDR3 is 14 amino acids. Deletions cut 0 bases from V and 2 bases from J, with 10 bases between. The CDR3 protein is CAWSVRVGQETQYF. For the CDR3, the DNA is TGTGCCTGGAGTGTTAGGGTGGGGCAAGAGACCCAGTACTTC.

This rearrangement joins TRBV24-1 to TRBJ2-2; 7 nucleotides agree with TRBD2. Germline V lookup: CDR1 KGHDR, CDR2 SFDVKD. J was trimmed by 5 bases and V by 4 bases; bases with no gene match: 15. The CDR3 is 18 amino acids. For the CDR3, the DNA is TGTGCCACCAGTGAGACCCTCGGCGGGAGCGTTGAGACCGGGGAGCTGTTTTTT. Translated, it gives CATSETLGGSVETGELFF.

The rearrangement uses TRBV7-9 and TRBJ1-1, with TRBD1 matching 9 bases. In germline, CDR1 is SEHNR, CDR2 FQNEAQ (reference sequence). V was clipped by 6 bases and J by 3 bases; unmatched bases: 11. The CDR3 sequence is 16 residues long. CDR3 sequence (DNA): TGTGCCAGCAGTCCTCGGAACAGACAGGGGGACACTGAAGCTTTCTTT. This gives the protein CASSPRNRQGDTEAFF.

J is TRBJ2-7 and V is TRBV7-2; D call uncertain. Germline-derived CDR1 and CDR2 are SGHTA and FQGNSA. There are 16 residues in the CDR3. The ends were cut back, 1 base at V and 2 bases at J, with 15 bases in the middle. The CDR3 region has the DNA TGTGCCAGCAGCTTAGTGGTGGCAGTGATTACCTACGAGCAGTACTTC. As protein: CASSLVVAVITYEQYF.

Comment on this clonotype: Germline is not matched at one junction end, which may reflect a read error. The rearrangement joins TRBV7-6 to TRBJ1-5, with D maybe TRBD1 (5 bases). The CDR3 covers 16 residues. CDR1 is SGHVS and CDR2 is FNYEAQ in the germline V gene. This chain's CDR3 is CAGSLSLGTRDQPQHF. CDR3 coding DNA: TGTGCCGGCAGCCTCTCACTAGGGACGAGAGATCAGCCCCAGCATTTT.

DNA of the CDR3: TGCAGTGCTAGGCCTCCCCGCGGGGGACTAGATGGTTATGAGCAGTTCTTC. Residues: CSARPPRGGLDGYEQFF. The gene calls are TRBV20-1 and TRBJ2-1; TRBD2 agrees at 8 bases. The CDR3 consists of 17 residues. The germline V gene has CDR1 DFQATT and CDR2 SNEGSKA (reference sequence). V lost 3 bases, J lost 8 bases, and 18 bases stayed unmatched.

The chain employs TRBV3-1 and TRBJ2-3; 14 nucleotides line up with TRBD2. Trimming cost V 4 bases and J 2 bases; bases outside gene matches: 5. CDR1 LGHDT and CDR2 YNNKEL come from the germline V gene (reference sequence). This CDR3 region has 17 residues. CDR3 in DNA: TGTGCCAGCAGCCGAGCGACTAGCGGGAGGGACACAGATACGCAGTATTTT. This encodes CASSRATSGRDTDTQYF.

The rearrangement links TRBV6-6 to TRBJ2-5; perhaps TRBD1 as D (8 bases). Germline CDR1 reads MNHNY; CDR2 reads SVGAGI (reference sequence). This CDR3 spans 12 amino acids. Deletions cut 8 bases from V and 12 bases from J, with 19 bases between. The CDR3 spells CASGGDRRWEYF. The CDR3 DNA sequence: TGTGCCAGCGGGGGGGACAGGCGATGGGAGTACTTC.

The gene calls are TRBV20-1 and TRBJ1-1; TRBD1 is a possible D gene (6 bases). The CDR3 runs to 14 residues. Trimming shortened V by 5 bases and J by 7 bases, and 20 bases separated the two germline ends. Germline V gives CDR1 DFQATT, CDR2 SNEGSKA (reference sequence). CDR3 protein: CSAQKRQVRGEAFF. Written as DNA, the CDR3 is TGCAGTGCTCAAAAGAGACAGGTTCGGGGTGAAGCTTTCTTT.